Described below is a single T cell receptor (beta chain) sequence and its context. The entry originates in a study of blood T cell repertoires in COVID-19. This table comes from immunoSEQ multiplex PCR, and its TCRdb copy is limited to in-frame clones, with some not included. The table lists some 240,000 clones, approximately 78% of them singletons. CDR3 length: 14 amino acids. V lost 10 bases and J lost 7; bases outside the gene matches: 14. The V gene's germline CDR1 is LNHNV and CDR2 YYDKDF (reference sequence). The material sequenced was peripheral blood. The gene calls are TRBV15 and TRBJ2-7, with 9 bases that match TRBD1. This clonotype was sampled from a woman aged 60-70 years with active or convalescent COVID-19. The CDR3 protein is CASGRGRGTGEQYF. The CDR3 region has the DNA TGTGCCAGCGGCCGGGGCAGGGGGACAGGGGAGCAGTACTTC.